This T cell receptor (beta chain) is from a study of shared clonotypes between healthy human individuals. Study-wide results and limits: Since donors were few, the genetic and exposure-history diversity represented was limited.

Per sorted-subset replicate PCR, input was approximately 210 ng DNA, representing some 30,000 T cell genomes. Profiled with immunoSEQ multiplex PCR; TCRdb holds only in-frame clones, not every one. The sample has about 2.5 million clones; around 92% are singletons. Trimming pared 1 base from V and 3 bases from J, leaving 12 bases between. The CDR3 is made up of 15 amino acids. Looked up from germline, CDR1 is MDHEN and CDR2 is SYDVKM. CD4+ cells yielded CD45RA+ naive and CD45RA-negative memory subsets. The table lists this clone with a few counts. Its antigen remains unknown. The rearrangement uses TRBV28 and TRBJ1-2; possibly TRBD1 for D (6 bases). This clonotype was sampled from a man aged 18 to 30 in good health. Some clones in this sample may be carry-over from other donors' samples. Sequencing was carried out using naive CD4+ T cells from PBMCs. Indicated subset: CD45RA+ positively selected. The CDR3, as DNA: TGTGCCAGCAGTTTATCCGGGGGGCTTGACTATGGCTACACCTTC. Protein sequence: CASSLSGGLDYGYTF.